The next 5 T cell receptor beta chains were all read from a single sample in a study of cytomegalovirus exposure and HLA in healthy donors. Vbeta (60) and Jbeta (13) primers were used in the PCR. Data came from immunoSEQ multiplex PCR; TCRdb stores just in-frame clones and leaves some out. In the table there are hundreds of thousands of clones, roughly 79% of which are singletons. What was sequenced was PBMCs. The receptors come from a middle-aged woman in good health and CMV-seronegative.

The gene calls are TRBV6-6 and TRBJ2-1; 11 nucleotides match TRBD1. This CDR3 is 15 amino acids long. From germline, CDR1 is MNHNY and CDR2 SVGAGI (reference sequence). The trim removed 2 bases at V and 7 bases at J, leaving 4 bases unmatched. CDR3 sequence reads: CASSYPGTGGNEQFF. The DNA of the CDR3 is TGTGCCAGCAGTTACCCCGGGACAGGGGGAAATGAGCAGTTCTTC.

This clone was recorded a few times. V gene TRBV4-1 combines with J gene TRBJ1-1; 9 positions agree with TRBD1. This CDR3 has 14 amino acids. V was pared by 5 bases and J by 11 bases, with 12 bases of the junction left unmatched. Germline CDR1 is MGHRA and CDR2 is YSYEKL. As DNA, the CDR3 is TGCGCCAGCAGCTCTCCGACAGGGGGTACGGCGGCTTTCTTT. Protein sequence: CASSSPTGGTAAFF.

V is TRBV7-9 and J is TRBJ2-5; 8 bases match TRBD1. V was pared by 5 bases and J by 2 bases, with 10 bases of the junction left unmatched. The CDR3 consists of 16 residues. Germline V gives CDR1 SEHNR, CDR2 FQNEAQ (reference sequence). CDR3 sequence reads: CASSPTRGQAQETQYF. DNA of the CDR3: TGTGCCAGCAGCCCCACACGGGGACAGGCACAAGAGACCCAGTACTTC.

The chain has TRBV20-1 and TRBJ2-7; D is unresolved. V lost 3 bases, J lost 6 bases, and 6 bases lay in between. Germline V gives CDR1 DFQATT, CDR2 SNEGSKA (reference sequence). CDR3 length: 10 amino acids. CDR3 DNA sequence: TGCAGTGCTAGTAAGCGCGAGCAGTACTTC. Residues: CSASKREQYF.

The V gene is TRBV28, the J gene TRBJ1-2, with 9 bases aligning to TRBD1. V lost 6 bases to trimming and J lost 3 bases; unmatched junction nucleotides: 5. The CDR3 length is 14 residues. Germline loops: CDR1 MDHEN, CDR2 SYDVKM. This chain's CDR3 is CASSRQGGYYGYTF. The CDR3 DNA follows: TGTGCCAGCAGCCGACAGGGGGGATACTATGGCTACACCTTC.